The 25 T cell receptor beta chains below were found in one sample sequenced in a study of T cell changes during pregnancy in multiple sclerosis (dated by TCRdb to the late 2010s). Library generation was performed with the immunoSEQ multiplex PCR assay. The clones in this table, taken by TCRdb from immuneACCESS, are in-frame only. Not every clone is retained; where verified, under half of the shortfall comes from an unresolved V gene, and the cause of the rest is unknown. Here the sample has 40,000 to 55,000 clones; 85% to 95% occur a single time. The ten most abundant clones make up roughly 0.81% of the sample. The specimen comprised CD4+ T cells from peripheral blood mononuclear cells, sampled in the third trimester of pregnancy. These receptors came from a female donor with multiple sclerosis, enrolled in a pregnancy study.

This chain connects TRBV15 to TRBJ2-3; 8 nucleotides line up with TRBD1. Germline values: CDR1 LNHNV, CDR2 YYDKDF (reference sequence). The length of the CDR3 is 15 residues. After removal of 6 bases from V and 1 base from J, the junction contained 6 bases not matched to a gene. CDR3 protein: CATRLGQGRTDTQYF. CDR3 nucleotide sequence: TGTGCCACCAGACTCGGACAGGGCCGCACAGATACGCAGTATTTT.

This chain links TRBV9 with TRBJ2-1, with D possibly TRBD2 on 6 matching bases. The CDR3 has 12 residues. Germline-derived CDR1 and CDR2 are SGDLS and YYNGEE. The V end was cut by 1 base, the J end by 11 bases, with 10 bases between. The CDR3 sequence: CASSVMEGKQFF. In DNA form, the CDR3 reads TGTGCCAGCAGCGTAATGGAGGGTAAGCAGTTCTTC.

V gene TRBV7-8 combines with J gene TRBJ2-1; 7 nucleotides line up with TRBD2. Trimming removed 5 bases from V and 5 bases from J; junction bases left unmatched: 12. CDR1 is SGHVS and CDR2 is FQNEAQ in the germline V gene. This CDR3 contains 16 residues. The CDR3 DNA sequence: TGTGCCAGCAGCCTACGGGGGGAGCGGGGTAACAATGAGCAGTTCTTC. This codes for CASSLRGERGNNEQFF. Full variable domain (rest looked up from reference TRBV7-8 and TRBJ2-1): GAGVSQSPRYKVAKRGQDVALRCDPISGHVSLFWYQQALGQGPEFLTYFQNEAQLDKSGLPSDRFFAERPEGSVSTLKIQRTQQEDSAVYLCASSLRGERGNNEQFFGPGTRLTVL.

This clone came up a few times. The chain links TRBV30 to TRBJ1-1; 7 nucleotides line up with TRBD1. Germline values: CDR1 GTSNPN, CDR2 SVGIG (reference sequence). The CDR3 has 14 residues. The junction had 6 bases not matched to a gene; V was cut back by 1 base and J by 4 bases. CDR3 nucleotides: TGTGCCTGGAGTGAGACAGGGTGGGCCACTGAAGCTTTCTTT. Its translation: CAWSETGWATEAFF.

The chain combines TRBV7-2 with TRBJ2-3, with D possibly TRBD2 on 5 matching bases. Germline V gene data show CDR1 as SGHTA and CDR2 as FQGNSA. This CDR3 is built from 16 residues. Trimming took 5 bases from V and 1 from J, leaving 16 bases between them. CDR3 in DNA: TGTGCCAGCAGCCCGGACTTTTCCCGGGGCACAGATACGCAGTATTTT. Translated: CASSPDFSRGTDTQYF. Complete variable domain (other parts from reference TRBV7-2 and TRBJ2-3): GAGVSQSPSNKVTEKGKDVELRCDPISGHTALYWYRQSLGQGLEFLIYFQGNSAPDKSGLPSDRFSAERTGGSVSTLTIQRTQQEDSAVYLCASSPDFSRGTDTQYFGPGTRLTVL.

The V gene is TRBV30, the J gene TRBJ1-4; TRBD1 matches at 7 bases. The CDR3 sequence is 18 residues long. Germline lookup yields CDR1 GTSNPN and CDR2 SVGIG (reference sequence). The V and J ends lost 1 base and 1 base, in that order; junction bases with no gene match: 12. The CDR3 bases are TGTGCCTGGAGTGCTAGCAGGGGGGAAAGGGGAACTAATGAAAAACTGTTTTTT. Amino acids: CAWSASRGERGTNEKLFF.

The chain recombines TRBV7-2 with TRBJ2-7, with 8 positions matching TRBD1. Germline CDR1 reads SGHTA; CDR2 reads FQGNSA. The V and J ends lost 5 bases and 0 bases, in that order; junction bases with no gene match: 9. The CDR3 spans 16 residues. This CDR3 reads CASSPNPDRDSYEQYF. The CDR3 DNA follows: TGTGCCAGCAGCCCCAACCCGGACAGGGACTCCTACGAGCAGTACTTC. Complete variable domain (other parts from reference TRBV7-2 and TRBJ2-7): GAGVSQSPSNKVTEKGKDVELRCDPISGHTALYWYRQSLGQGLEFLIYFQGNSAPDKSGLPSDRFSAERTGGSVSTLTIQRTQQEDSAVYLCASSPNPDRDSYEQYFGPGTRLTVT.

V and J are TRBV14 and TRBJ2-7, with D perhaps TRBD1 (6 bases). The CDR3 runs to 14 residues. Germline CDR1 reads SGHDN; CDR2 reads FVKESK. V was pared by 0 bases and J by 6 bases, with 12 bases between. Here the CDR3 DNA reads TGTGCCAGCAGCCAAGATCACAGGGTAGGCGAGCAGTACTTC. This gives the protein CASSQDHRVGEQYF.

V is TRBV2 and J is TRBJ2-2; 7 bases are a match to TRBD2. The CDR3 covers 15 residues. Germline CDR1 SNHLY, CDR2 FYNNEI. The trim removed 7 bases at V and 0 bases at J, leaving 5 bases unmatched. CDR3 protein: CASKGGSANTGELFF. DNA of the CDR3: TGTGCCAGCAAGGGAGGGTCAGCGAACACCGGGGAGCTGTTTTTT. Looking up the rest from reference TRBV2 and TRBJ2-2 gives the full variable domain: EPEVTQTPSHQVTQMGQEVILRCVPISNHLYFYWYRQILGQKVEFLVSFYNNEISEKSEIFDDQFSVERPDGSNFTLKIRSTKLEDSAMYFCASKGGSANTGELFFGEGSRLTVL.

The chain uses TRBV30 and TRBJ1-4, with TRBD1 as a possible D gene (6 bases). From germline, CDR1 is GTSNPN and CDR2 SVGIG (reference sequence). Trimming stripped 2 bases from V and 8 bases from J, with 15 bases between. This CDR3 comprises 14 residues. CDR3: CAWSRGRGFEKLFF. For the CDR3, the DNA is TGTGCCTGGAGTAGGGGGAGAGGGTTCGAAAAACTGTTTTTT.

The V call is TRBV29-1, the J call TRBJ2-3; 9 bases match TRBD2. The CDR3 has 15 residues. Trimming took 6 bases from V and 1 from J; bases not matched to a gene: 8. CDR1 is SQVTM, CDR2 ANQGSEA, per germline. The CDR3 DNA reads as TGCAGCGTGGTCCGGGAGCGGGGGGGCACAGATACGCAGTATTTT. Translated: CSVVRERGGTDTQYF.

This rearrangement joins TRBV5-5 to TRBJ1-5; 7 bases line up with TRBD1. With 3 bases clipped from V and 4 bases from J, the junction kept 7 bases outside the gene matches. This CDR3 region has 15 residues. Looked up from germline, CDR1 is SGHKS and CDR2 is YYEKEE (reference sequence). Written as DNA, the CDR3 is TGTGCCAGCAGCTCGCAGACAGGGTTTAATCAGCCCCAGCATTTT. This gives the protein CASSSQTGFNQPQHF.

V gene TRBV5-1 combines with J gene TRBJ2-2, with D possibly being TRBD2 (5 bases). CDR1 and CDR2 from the germline V gene are SGHRS and YFSETQ. Between the trimmed V and J ends, which lost 3 bases and 0 bases, there was a span of 9 bases. The CDR3 sequence is 15 residues long. The CDR3, as DNA: TGCGCCAGCAGCTCGACTACATCGAACACCGGGGAGCTGTTTTTT. It is translated as CASSSTTSNTGELFF.

The chain joins TRBV5-4 to TRBJ2-5, with TRBD1 as a possible D gene (5 bases). The V end lost 0 bases, the J end lost 1 base, and 16 bases lay between the germline ends. Germline CDR1 is SGHNT and CDR2 is YYREEE (reference sequence). The CDR3 loop spans 17 amino acids. CDR3 protein: CASSLGGAGLSQETQYF. The CDR3 DNA follows: TGTGCCAGCAGCTTGGGTGGCGCAGGGCTTTCCCAAGAGACCCAGTACTTC.

The chain uses TRBV19 and TRBJ1-5; TRBD1 matches at 7 bases. Germline V gene data show CDR1 as LNHDA and CDR2 as SQIVND (reference sequence). The CDR3 has 12 amino acids. V shed 5 bases and J 10 bases; nucleotides not matched to a gene: 5. In DNA, the CDR3 is TGTGCCAGTAGTTCCCGGACAGGACCCCAGCATTTT. This codes for CASSSRTGPQHF.

The V call is TRBV18, the J call TRBJ2-7, with a weak D call TRBD2 (6 bases). V lost 4 bases and J lost 4, with 8 bases in between. CDR3 length: 12 residues. Germline V CDR1 and CDR2: KGHSH, LQKENI. For the CDR3, the DNA is TGTGCCAGCTCACTGCGGGAATACGAGCAGTACTTC. This codes for CASSLREYEQYF.

Here the CDR3 DNA reads TGTGCCACCAGCAGGGACATGTCAACTAATGAAAAACTGTTTTTT. Its protein product is CATSRDMSTNEKLFF. V and J are TRBV15 and TRBJ1-4; maybe TRBD1 (5 bases). The CDR3 is 15 residues long. The V gene lost 3 bases and the J gene lost 0 bases, with 8 bases spanning the gap. Per the germline V gene, CDR1 is LNHNV and CDR2 is YYDKDF (reference sequence).

The V call is TRBV30, the J call TRBJ2-5, with a tentative D call TRBD1 (6 bases). The end of the DNA aligns better with TRBJ2-7, so the J call may be wrong. CDR3 length: 13 residues. Germline V gene data show CDR1 as GTSNPN and CDR2 as SVGIG (reference sequence). The CDR3 loop is CAGALGQSYEQYF. The DNA for the CDR3 is TGTGCCGGGGCCCTCGGACAGTCCTACGAGCAGTACTTC.

V is TRBV11-2 and J is TRBJ1-3; 11 bases are shared with TRBD1. Losses at the gene ends were 6 bases for V and 0 bases for J; bases not matched to a gene: 7. CDR1 and CDR2 from the germline V gene are SGHAT and FQNNGV. This CDR3 comprises 17 residues. As DNA, the CDR3 is TGTGCCAGCAGGCGTGCCGGGACAGGGGGCTCTGGAAACACCATATATTTT. Translation: CASRRAGTGGSGNTIYF.

The chain couples TRBV5-4 to TRBJ1-2; TRBD1 matches at 10 bases. From germline, CDR1 is SGHNT and CDR2 YYREEE (reference sequence). V lost 7 bases to trimming and J lost 7 bases; unmatched junction nucleotides: 10. The CDR3 loop spans 14 amino acids. Here the CDR3 reads CASGAGTGVVGYTF. The CDR3 DNA reads TGTGCCAGCGGGGCAGGGACAGGGGTTGTTGGCTACACCTTC.

This clone is medium-sized in the sample. The chain has TRBV2 and TRBJ2-2, with a possible D match to TRBD2 (5 bases). Between the trimmed V and J ends, which lost 1 base and 3 bases, there was a span of 9 bases. The CDR3 is made up of 15 amino acids. From germline, CDR1 is SNHLY and CDR2 FYNNEI. In DNA, the CDR3 is TGTGCCAGCAGTGAAGGGGCGGGTGACACCGGGGAGCTGTTTTTT. Translation gives CASSEGAGDTGELFF. Based on the CDR3 plus reference TRBV2 and TRBJ2-2, the full variable domain is EPEVTQTPSHQVTQMGQEVILRCVPISNHLYFYWYRQILGQKVEFLVSFYNNEISEKSEIFDDQFSVERPDGSNFTLKIRSTKLEDSAMYFCASSEGAGDTGELFFGEGSRLTVL.

V gene TRBV7-3 combines with J gene TRBJ1-2; TRBD1 matches 8 bases. Germline lookup yields CDR1 SGHTA and CDR2 FQGTGA. Trimming cost V 5 bases and J 6 bases; bases outside gene matches: 8. CDR3 length: 14 amino acids. CDR3 sequence: CASSQTAGGDGYTF. CDR3 DNA: TGTGCCAGCAGCCAAACCGCAGGGGGCGATGGCTACACCTTC.

The rearrangement links TRBV11-1 to TRBJ2-2; D perhaps matches TRBD1 (5 bases). There are 15 residues in the CDR3. Between the trimmed V and J ends, which lost 7 bases and 6 bases, there was a span of 18 bases. Germline V gene data show CDR1 as SGHAT and CDR2 as FQDESV (reference sequence). CDR3 sequence: CASTLDRIGPGELFF. The CDR3 DNA follows: TGTGCCAGCACCCTAGACAGAATAGGACCCGGGGAGCTGTTTTTT.

The CDR3 here is CASSNRGTQETQYF. CDR3 nucleotide sequence: TGTGCCAGCAGTAACAGGGGGACTCAAGAGACCCAGTACTTC. The chain is built from TRBV5-4 and TRBJ2-5; 8 positions match TRBD1. CDR1 and CDR2 (germline): SGHNT, YYREEE (reference sequence). The CDR3 length is 14 residues. V shed 5 bases, J shed 2 bases, and the junction held 5 bases outside the gene matches.

The CDR3 nucleotides read TGTGCCAGCAGTGACACCCCCGACGGGGAGCTGTTTTTT. This translates into CASSDTPDGELFF. The rearrangement uses TRBV6-6 and TRBJ2-2; D uncertain. The CDR3 length is 13 residues. V was trimmed by 5 bases and J by 7 bases, leaving 11 bases between them. Germline CDR1 is MNHNY and CDR2 is SVGAGI (reference sequence).